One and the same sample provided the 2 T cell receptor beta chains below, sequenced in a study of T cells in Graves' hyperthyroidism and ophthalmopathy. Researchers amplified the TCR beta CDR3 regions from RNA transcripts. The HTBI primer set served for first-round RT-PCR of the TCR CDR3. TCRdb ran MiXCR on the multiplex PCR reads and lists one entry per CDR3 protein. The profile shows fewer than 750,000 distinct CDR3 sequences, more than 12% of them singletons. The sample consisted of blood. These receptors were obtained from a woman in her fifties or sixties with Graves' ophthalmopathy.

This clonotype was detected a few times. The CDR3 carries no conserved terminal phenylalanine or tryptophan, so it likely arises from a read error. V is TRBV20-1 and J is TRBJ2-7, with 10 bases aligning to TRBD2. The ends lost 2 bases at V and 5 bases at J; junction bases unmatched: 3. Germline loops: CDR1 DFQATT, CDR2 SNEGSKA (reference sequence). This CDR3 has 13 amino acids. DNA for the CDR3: TGCAGTGCTAGAACTAGCGGGACCCACGAGCAGTACCTC. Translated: CSARTSGTHEQYL.

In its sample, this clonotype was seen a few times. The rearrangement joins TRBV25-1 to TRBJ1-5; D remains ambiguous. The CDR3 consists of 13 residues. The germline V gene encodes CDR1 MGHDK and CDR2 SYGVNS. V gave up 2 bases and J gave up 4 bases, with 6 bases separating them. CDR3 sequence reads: CASSEHGNQPQHF. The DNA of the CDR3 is TGTGCCAGCAGTGAACACGGGAATCAGCCCCAGCATTTT.